Listed below are T cell receptor beta chains from one sample, sequenced in a study of T cell responses to AZD1222 COVID-19 vaccine. Only in-frame clones appear in the TCRdb table, and some are missing; sequencing was by immunoSEQ multiplex PCR. The repertoire consists of approximately 100,000 clones, with 92% occurring once and the leading ten covering roughly 1.3%. Sequences were derived from peripheral blood, sampled on day 0 of AZD1222 vaccination. The receptors derive from an adult in good health. Both conserved end residues are part of each CDR3. Each record gives: clone size, J gene, CDR3 length, D gene, V gene, CDR3 DNA, CDR3 protein. A D gene is named only where the DNA matches it firmly. Where a row states a size, it is once, few, many or the class of an expanded clone; other rows omit it.

-	TRBJ1-2	15	-	TRBV5-1	TGCGCCAGCAGCTCAGGGGACTTTACTCGCTATGGCTACACCTTC	CASSSGDFTRYGYTF
-	TRBJ1-4	15	-	TRBV9	TGTGCCAGCAGCGTAGGGGGGCGGCGGAATGAAAAACTGTTTTTT	CASSVGGRRNEKLFF
-	TRBJ2-5	14	-	TRBV7-8	TGTGCCAGCATCCCGAAGGGGCTCCAAGAGACCCAGTACTTC	CASIPKGLQETQYF
-	TRBJ1-5	14	-	TRBV5-1	TGCGCCAGCAGCGCGGGAACCGGCAATCAGCCCCAGCATTTT	CASSAGTGNQPQHF
-	TRBJ1-1	16	TRBD1	TRBV6-5	TGTGCCAGCAGTTACTTGACAGGGGGCGGGTACACTGAAGCTTTCTTT	CASSYLTGGGYTEAFF
once	TRBJ2-6	16	-	TRBV6-2/TRBV6-3	TGTGCCAGCAGTCTCCCTGGGATGGCTGGGGCCAACGTCCTGACTTTC	CASSLPGMAGANVLTF
-	TRBJ2-7	16	TRBD1	TRBV6-2/TRBV6-3	TGTGCCAGCAGTTACACGTCCGGGACAGGGATCTACGAGCAGTACTTC	CASSYTSGTGIYEQYF
-	TRBJ2-5	15	TRBD1	TRBV9	TGTGCCAGCAGCGTAGCCCCGGACAGGGGAGAGACCCAGTACTTC	CASSVAPDRGETQYF
-	TRBJ1-2	14	-	TRBV29-1	TGCAGCGTTGTTGTCCCAGACGCTCATTATGGCTACACCTTC	CSVVVPDAHYGYTF
-	TRBJ2-1	14	-	TRBV7-8	TGTGCCAGCAGCGACAGGGAGGGGAGCAATGAGCAGTTCTTC	CASSDREGSNEQFF
-	TRBJ1-2	15	-	TRBV19	TGTGCCAGTAGTATGTCGCACGACAGGACCTATGGCTACACCTTC	CASSMSHDRTYGYTF
few	TRBJ1-6	13	-	TRBV7-2	TGTGCCAGCAGCCTAAACTGGGGATCACCCCTCCACTTT	CASSLNWGSPLHF
-	TRBJ1-1	15	-	TRBV21-1	TGTGCCAGCAGCAAAGTCAAGAACAGGTACACTGAAGCTTTCTTT	CASSKVKNRYTEAFF
-	TRBJ2-5	11	-	TRBV29-1	TGCAGCGTTGGTCAAGGGCAGACCCAGTACTTC	CSVGQGQTQYF
-	TRBJ1-1	12	-	TRBV10-1	TGCGCCAGCAGTGAGTCCCCAGGGAGAGCTTTCTTT	CASSESPGRAFF
-	TRBJ1-2	15	-	TRBV5-1	TGCGCCAGCAGCTTGGCGGCAGGTGCTAACTATGGCTACACCTTC	CASSLAAGANYGYTF
few	TRBJ1-3	16	-	TRBV4-3	TGCGCCAGCAGCCGAACGGACAGACCTTTAGGTAACACCATATATTTT	CASSRTDRPLGNTIYF